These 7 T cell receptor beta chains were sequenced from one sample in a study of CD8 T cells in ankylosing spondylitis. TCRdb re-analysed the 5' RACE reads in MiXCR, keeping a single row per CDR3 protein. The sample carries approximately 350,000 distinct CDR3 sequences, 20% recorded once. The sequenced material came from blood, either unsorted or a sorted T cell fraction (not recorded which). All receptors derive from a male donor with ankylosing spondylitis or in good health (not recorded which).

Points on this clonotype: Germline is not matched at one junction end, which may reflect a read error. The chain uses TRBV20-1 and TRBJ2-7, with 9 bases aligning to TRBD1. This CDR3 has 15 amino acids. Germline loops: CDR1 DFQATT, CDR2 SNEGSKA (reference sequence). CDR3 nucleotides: TGCAGTGCTGGACAGGGGATCTTCGGCTCCCACGAGCAGTACTTC. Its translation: CSAGQGIFGSHEQYF.

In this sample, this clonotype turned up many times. The CDR3 loop is CASSFAGRAGELFF. Here the CDR3 DNA reads TGTGCCAGCAGTTTCGCAGGGCGGGCCGGGGAGCTGTTTTTT. The chain uses TRBV12-3 or TRBV12-4 and TRBJ2-2, with D perhaps being TRBD1 or TRBD2 (5 bases each). The CDR3 contains 14 residues. Trimming stripped 3 bases from V and 6 bases from J, with 11 bases between.

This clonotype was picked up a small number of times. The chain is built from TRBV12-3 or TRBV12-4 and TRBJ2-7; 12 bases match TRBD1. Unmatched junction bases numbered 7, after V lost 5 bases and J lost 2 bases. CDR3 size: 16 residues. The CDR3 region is CASSPGQGAVAYEQYF. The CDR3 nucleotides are TGTGCCAGCAGTCCGGGACAGGGGGCCGTCGCCTACGAGCAGTACTTC.

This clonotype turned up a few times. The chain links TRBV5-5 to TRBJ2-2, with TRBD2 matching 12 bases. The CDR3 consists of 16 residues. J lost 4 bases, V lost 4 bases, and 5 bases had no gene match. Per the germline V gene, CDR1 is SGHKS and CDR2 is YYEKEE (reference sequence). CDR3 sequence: CASSLWTSGVTGELFF. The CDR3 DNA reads TGTGCCAGCAGCCTCTGGACTAGCGGGGTCACCGGGGAGCTGTTTTTT. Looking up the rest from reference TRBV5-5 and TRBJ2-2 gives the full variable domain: DAGVTQSPTHLIKTRGQQVTLRCSPISGHKSVSWYQQVLGQGPQFIFQYYEKEERGRGNFPDRFSARQFPNYSSELNVNALLLGDSALYLCASSLWTSGVTGELFFGEGSRLTVL.

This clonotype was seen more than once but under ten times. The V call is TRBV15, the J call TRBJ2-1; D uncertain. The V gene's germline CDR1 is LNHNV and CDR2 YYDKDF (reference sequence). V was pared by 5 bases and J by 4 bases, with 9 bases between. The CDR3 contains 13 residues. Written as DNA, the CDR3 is TGTGCCACCAGCTCCCCCCCTTACAATGAGCAGTTCTTC. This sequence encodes CATSSPPYNEQFF.

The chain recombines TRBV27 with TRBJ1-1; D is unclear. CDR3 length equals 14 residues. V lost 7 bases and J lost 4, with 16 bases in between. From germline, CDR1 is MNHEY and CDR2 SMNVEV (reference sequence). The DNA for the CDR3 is TGTGCCAGCACCGAAGGTGGGTTGGGCACTGAAGCTTTCTTT. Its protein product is CASTEGGLGTEAFF.

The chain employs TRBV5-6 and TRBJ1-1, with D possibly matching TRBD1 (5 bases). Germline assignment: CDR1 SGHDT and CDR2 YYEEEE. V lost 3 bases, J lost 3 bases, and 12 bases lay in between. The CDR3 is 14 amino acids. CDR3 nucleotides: TGTGCCAGCAGCTCCGGGACCGAATACACTGAAGCTTTCTTT. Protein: CASSSGTEYTEAFF.